What follows describes a single T cell receptor (beta chain). This record comes from a study of T cell changes during pregnancy in multiple sclerosis. Some clones are missing from TCRdb's copy, which holds only in-frame ones; the method was immunoSEQ multiplex PCR. Here the sample spans approximately 69,000 clones, roughly 94% being singletons. The TCR originated in a female donor with multiple sclerosis, enrolled in a pregnancy study. The source material was peripheral blood, sampled in the third trimester of pregnancy.

The CDR3 sequence: CASSNRDRDEKLFF. The DNA for the CDR3 is TGTGCCAGCAGCAATCGGGACAGGGACGAAAAACTGTTTTTT. V gene TRBV5-5 combines with J gene TRBJ1-4; 9 bases align to TRBD1. Germline trimming cut 4 bases from V and 8 bases from J; bases unmatched to any gene: 6. CDR1 is SGHKS and CDR2 is YYEKEE in the germline V gene (reference sequence). This CDR3 contains 14 residues.